These 13 T cell receptor beta chains were sequenced from one sample in a study of early T cells in non-severe SARS-CoV-2 infection (dated by TCRdb to 2020 to 2022). Library creation used 5' RACE. Sequencing used a NextSeq 500. The public reads were reprocessed in TCRdb via fastp at Q25 and MiXCR, keeping in-frame beta chains. Rows with a matching CDR3 protein are joined into one entry that keeps the most common DNA and genes. In this sample the table shows tens of thousands of distinct CDR3 sequences, around 10% of which occur a single time. Under 4.5% of the sample is taken by the ten largest. Sequenced here: whole blood, sampled at baseline. All receptors come from an adult who was a healthcare worker with PCR-confirmed SARS-CoV-2 infection or an uninfected control (not recorded which).

The rearrangement links TRBV6-1 to TRBJ1-4, with D perhaps matching TRBD1 (5 bases). CDR1 is MNHNS and CDR2 is SASEGT in the germline V gene. Trimming took off 4 bases at V and 4 bases at J, with 7 bases between the two ends. This CDR3 spans 13 amino acids. The CDR3 nucleotides are TGTGCCAGCAGTGGGGGGTTTAATGAAAAACTGTTTTTT. Translated: CASSGGFNEKLFF.

This clonotype was detected a few times. J is TRBJ1-2 and V is TRBV4-1, with 7 bases that match TRBD1. The J segment lost 4 bases and the V segment lost 3 bases, leaving 5 bases of the junction unmatched. CDR3 size: 14 residues. The V gene's germline CDR1 is MGHRA and CDR2 YSYEKL. In DNA form, the CDR3 reads TGCGCCAGCAGCCACATACAGGGGCCCTATGGCTACACCTTC. This gives the protein CASSHIQGPYGYTF.

There are many counts of this clonotype. The chain links TRBV23-1 to TRBJ1-5, with a possible D match to TRBD1 (5 bases). TRBV23-1 is marked as an open reading frame, function uncertain. Deletions cut 1 base from V and 0 bases from J, with 13 bases between. This CDR3 spans 17 amino acids. The CDR3 loop reads CASSQFGGRNSNQPQHF. The CDR3 bases are TGCGCCAGCAGTCAATTCGGGGGGAGGAATAGCAATCAGCCCCAGCATTTT.

This clonotype has ten or more counts. The chain has TRBV6-5 and TRBJ2-3; TRBD2 agrees at 7 bases. The CDR3 length is 15 residues. The V and J ends lost 2 bases and 6 bases, in that order; junction bases with no gene match: 8. Germline CDR1 MNHEY, CDR2 SVGAGI. The CDR3 DNA reads as TGTGCCAGCAGTTACACCGCCGGGGGGAGGGATACGCAGTATTTT. It specifies CASSYTAGGRDTQYF.

This clonotype occurred a few times. The chain recombines TRBV7-2 with TRBJ1-1; no reliable D call. The germline CDR1 and CDR2 sequences are SGHTA and FQGNSA. The CDR3 length is 13 residues. V lost 2 bases, J lost 1 base, and 5 bases lay in between. The CDR3 region is CASSLPENTEAFF. CDR3 bases: TGTGCCAGCAGCTTACCAGAGAACACTGAAGCTTTCTTT.

There are many counts of this clonotype. This rearrangement joins TRBV11-3 to TRBJ2-6; 9 nucleotides line up with TRBD1. The CDR3 covers 18 residues. Trimming removed 5 bases from V and 0 bases from J; junction bases left unmatched: 8. The germline V gene encodes CDR1 SGHNT and CDR2 YENEEA. CDR3 nucleotides: TGTGCCAGCAGCGGCCGGGACAGGGCCTCCTCTGGGGCCAACGTCCTGACTTTC. Amino acid sequence: CASSGRDRASSGANVLTF.

This clonotype was seen ten or more times. The V and J genes are TRBV25-1 and TRBJ2-5; 7 nucleotides line up with TRBD1. Looked up from germline, CDR1 is MGHDK and CDR2 is SYGVNS. This CDR3 is built from 15 residues. Trimming cost V 5 bases and J 0 bases; bases outside gene matches: 6. CDR3 DNA: TGTGCCAGCAGTCAACTAGACAGGGACCAAGAGACCCAGTACTTC. Protein sequence: CASSQLDRDQETQYF.

This clonotype was observed many times. Here the CDR3 reads CASSVGTGKGFNYGYTF. The CDR3 DNA reads as TGCGCCAGCAGCGTCGGGACAGGGAAAGGCTTCAACTATGGCTACACCTTC. The J gene is TRBJ1-2, the V gene TRBV5-1, with 9 bases lining up with TRBD1. CDR3 length: 17 amino acids. Unmatched junction bases numbered 12, after V lost 4 bases and J lost 2 bases. Germline V CDR1 and CDR2: SGHRS, YFSETQ.

On this clonotype: This may arise from a read error, as a much more abundant clone is one base away. The chain links TRBV19 to TRBJ2-1; D might be TRBD1 (6 bases). Per the germline V gene, CDR1 is LNHDA and CDR2 is SQIVND (reference sequence). The ends were cut back, 3 bases at V and 9 bases at J, with 18 bases in the middle. The CDR3 loop spans 15 amino acids. Here the CDR3 reads CASSILQGRISEQFF. CDR3 nucleotide sequence: TGTGCCAGTAGTATTTTACAGGGAAGGATTAGTGAGCAGTTCTTC.

The chain is built from TRBV27 and TRBJ1-2; a weak D match, TRBD1 (5 bases). Trimming left V 3 bases short and J 6 bases short, with 17 bases between. CDR1 and CDR2 from the germline V gene are MNHEY and SMNVEV (reference sequence). The CDR3 contains 15 residues. CDR3 residues: CASSLGDPGINGYTF. CDR3 coding DNA: TGTGCCAGCAGTTTGGGGGACCCAGGGATCAATGGCTACACCTTC.

J is TRBJ2-1 and V is TRBV29-1; D may be TRBD2 (5 bases). This CDR3 has 14 amino acids. V lost 3 bases, J lost 2 bases, and 11 bases lay in between. Germline V gene sequence: CDR1 SQVTM, CDR2 ANQGSEA. The CDR3 spells CSVDWFGTYNEQFF. DNA of the CDR3: TGCAGCGTTGATTGGTTCGGGACCTACAATGAGCAGTTCTTC.

This clonotype was detected many times. This chain joins TRBV2 and TRBJ1-1, with unresolved D. Trimming left V 7 bases short and J 0 bases short, with 18 bases between. Germline V lookup: CDR1 SNHLY, CDR2 FYNNEI. There are 16 residues in the CDR3. The CDR3 DNA is TGTGCCAGCACCTCGAGAAGGGCAGCTATGAACACTGAAGCTTTCTTT. Translation: CASTSRRAAMNTEAFF.

By share of the sample, this clonotype is medium-sized. The chain combines TRBV20-1 with TRBJ2-7, with a weak D call TRBD1 (6 bases). Germline V lookup: CDR1 DFQATT, CDR2 SNEGSKA (reference sequence). Trimming pared 2 bases from V and 6 bases from J, leaving 11 bases between. The CDR3 spans 12 residues. In nucleotides, the CDR3 is TGCAGTGCTAGACACAGGGAACTCGAGCAGTACTTC. Translated, it gives CSARHRELEQYF.